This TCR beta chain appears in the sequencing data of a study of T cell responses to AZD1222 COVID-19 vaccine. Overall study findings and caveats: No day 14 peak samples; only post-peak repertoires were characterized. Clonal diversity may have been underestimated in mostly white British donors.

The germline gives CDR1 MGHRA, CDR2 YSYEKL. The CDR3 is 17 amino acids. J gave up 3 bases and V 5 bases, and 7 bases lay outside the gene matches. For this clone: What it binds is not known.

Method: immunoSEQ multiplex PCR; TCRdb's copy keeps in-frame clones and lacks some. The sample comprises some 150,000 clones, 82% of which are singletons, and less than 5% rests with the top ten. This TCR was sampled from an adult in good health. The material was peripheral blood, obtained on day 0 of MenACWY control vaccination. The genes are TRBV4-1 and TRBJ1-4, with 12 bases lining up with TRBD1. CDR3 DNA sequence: TGCGCCAGCAGCGCCCGGGACAGGGGGCAGTCTAATGAAAAACTGTTTTTT. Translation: CASSARDRGQSNEKLFF.